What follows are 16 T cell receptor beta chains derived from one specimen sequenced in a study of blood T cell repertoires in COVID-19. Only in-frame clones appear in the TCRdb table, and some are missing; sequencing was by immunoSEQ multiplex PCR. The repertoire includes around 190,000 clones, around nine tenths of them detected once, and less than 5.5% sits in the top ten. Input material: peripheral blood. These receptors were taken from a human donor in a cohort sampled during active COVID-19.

CDR3 loop: CATALRKGQTNGYTF. DNA for the CDR3: TGTGCCACCGCTCTTAGAAAAGGACAGACCAATGGCTACACCTTC. V gene TRBV15 combines with J gene TRBJ1-2; the D gene is possibly TRBD1 (6 bases). Germline V gives CDR1 LNHNV, CDR2 YYDKDF (reference sequence). Between the trimmed V and J ends, which lost 8 bases and 6 bases, there was a span of 22 bases. There are 15 residues in the CDR3.

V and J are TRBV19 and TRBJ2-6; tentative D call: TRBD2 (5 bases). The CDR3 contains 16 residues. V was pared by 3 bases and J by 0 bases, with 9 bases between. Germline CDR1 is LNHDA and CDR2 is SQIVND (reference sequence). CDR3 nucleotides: TGTGCCAGTAGTATTTTCCGGGGCTCTGGGGCCAACGTCCTGACTTTC. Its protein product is CASSIFRGSGANVLTF.

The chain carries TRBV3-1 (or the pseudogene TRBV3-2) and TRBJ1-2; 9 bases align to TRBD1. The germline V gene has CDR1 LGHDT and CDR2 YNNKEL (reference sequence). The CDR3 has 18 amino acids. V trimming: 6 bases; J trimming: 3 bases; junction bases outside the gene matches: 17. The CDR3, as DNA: TGTGCCAGCAGTCACCTGGCGGCAGGGACAGGGAGGTACTATGGCTACACCTTC. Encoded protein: CASSHLAAGTGRYYGYTF.

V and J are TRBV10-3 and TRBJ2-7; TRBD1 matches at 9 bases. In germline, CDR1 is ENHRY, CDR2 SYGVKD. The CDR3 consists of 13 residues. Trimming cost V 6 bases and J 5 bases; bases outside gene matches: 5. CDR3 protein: CAIRPGQGHEQYF. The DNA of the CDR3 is TGTGCCATCAGACCGGGACAGGGCCACGAGCAGTACTTC.

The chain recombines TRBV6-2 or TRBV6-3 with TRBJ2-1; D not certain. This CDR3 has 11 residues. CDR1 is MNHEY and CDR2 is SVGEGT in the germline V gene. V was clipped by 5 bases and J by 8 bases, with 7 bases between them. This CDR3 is CASSQVDEQFF. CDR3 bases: TGTGCCAGCAGTCAAGTAGATGAGCAGTTCTTC.

CDR3 in amino acids: CASSLSSSNQPQHF. Here the CDR3 DNA reads TGTGCCAGCAGTTTATCGTCTTCCAATCAGCCCCAGCATTTT. The chain combines TRBV27 with TRBJ1-5; D uncertain. V was pared by 0 bases and J by 3 bases, with 6 bases between. The CDR3 is 14 amino acids. CDR1 and CDR2 (germline): MNHEY, SMNVEV (reference sequence).

The CDR3 is CASSLDPPSTGELFF. The CDR3 DNA reads TGCGCCAGCAGCTTGGACCCCCCGAGCACCGGGGAGCTGTTTTTT. The chain carries TRBV5-1 and TRBJ2-2; D gene ambiguous. V shed 0 bases and J shed 4 bases, with 10 bases lying between them. This CDR3 contains 15 residues. Germline assignment: CDR1 SGHRS and CDR2 YFSETQ.

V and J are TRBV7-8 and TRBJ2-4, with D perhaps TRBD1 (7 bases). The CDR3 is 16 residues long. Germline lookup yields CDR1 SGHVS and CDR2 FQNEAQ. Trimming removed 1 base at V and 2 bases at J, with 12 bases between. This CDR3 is CASSLGRGESKNIQYF. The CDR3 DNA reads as TGTGCCAGCAGCTTAGGCAGGGGGGAGTCCAAAAACATTCAGTACTTC.

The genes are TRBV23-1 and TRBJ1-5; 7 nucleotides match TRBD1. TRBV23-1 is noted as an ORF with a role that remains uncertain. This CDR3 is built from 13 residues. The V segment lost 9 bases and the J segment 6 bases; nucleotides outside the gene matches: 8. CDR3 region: CARASGGCQPQHF. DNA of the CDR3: TGCGCCAGGGCTTCAGGGGGGTGTCAGCCCCAGCATTTT.

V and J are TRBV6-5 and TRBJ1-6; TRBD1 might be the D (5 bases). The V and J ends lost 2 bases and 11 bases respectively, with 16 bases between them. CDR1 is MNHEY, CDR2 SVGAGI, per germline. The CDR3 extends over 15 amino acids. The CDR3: CASSYGRDGNAPLHF. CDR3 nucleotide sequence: TGTGCCAGCAGTTACGGGCGGGACGGCAACGCACCCCTCCACTTT.

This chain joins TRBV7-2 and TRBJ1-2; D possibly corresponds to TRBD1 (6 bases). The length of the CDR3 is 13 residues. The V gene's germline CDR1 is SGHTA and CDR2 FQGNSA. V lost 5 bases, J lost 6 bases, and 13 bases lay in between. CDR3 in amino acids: CASSTRTANGYTF. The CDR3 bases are TGTGCCAGCAGCACCCGGACAGCCAATGGCTACACCTTC.

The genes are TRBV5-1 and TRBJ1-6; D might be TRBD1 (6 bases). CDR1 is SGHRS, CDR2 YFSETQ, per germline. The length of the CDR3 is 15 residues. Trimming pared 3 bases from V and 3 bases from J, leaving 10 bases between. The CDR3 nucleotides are TGCGCCAGCAGCTGGGACAAAAACTATAATTCACCCCTCCACTTT. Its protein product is CASSWDKNYNSPLHF.

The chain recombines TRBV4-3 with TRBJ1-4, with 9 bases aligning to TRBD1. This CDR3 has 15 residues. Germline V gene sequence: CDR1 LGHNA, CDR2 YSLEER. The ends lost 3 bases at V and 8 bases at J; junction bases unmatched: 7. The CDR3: CASSQAQGAGEKLFF. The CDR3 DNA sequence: TGCGCCAGCAGCCAGGCACAGGGGGCAGGAGAAAAACTGTTTTTT.

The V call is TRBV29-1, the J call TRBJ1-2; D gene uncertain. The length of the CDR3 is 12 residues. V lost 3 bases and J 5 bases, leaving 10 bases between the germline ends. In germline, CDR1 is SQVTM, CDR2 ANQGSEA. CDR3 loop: CSVDGGGYGYTF. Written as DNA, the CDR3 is TGCAGCGTTGACGGAGGTGGTTATGGCTACACCTTC.

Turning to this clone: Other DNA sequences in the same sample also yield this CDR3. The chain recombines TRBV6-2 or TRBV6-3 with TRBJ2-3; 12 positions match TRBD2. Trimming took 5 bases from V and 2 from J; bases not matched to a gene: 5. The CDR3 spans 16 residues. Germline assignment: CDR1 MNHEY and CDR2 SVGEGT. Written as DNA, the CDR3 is TGTGCCAGCAGTCCCAGGACTAGCGGGGCCACAGATACGCAGTATTTT. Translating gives CASSPRTSGATDTQYF.

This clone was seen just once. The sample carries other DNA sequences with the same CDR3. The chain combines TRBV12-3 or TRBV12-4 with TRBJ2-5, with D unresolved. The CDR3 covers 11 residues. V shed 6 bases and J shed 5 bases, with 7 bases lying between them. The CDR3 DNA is TGTGCCAGCAGCTCACGGGAGACCCAGTACTTC. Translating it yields CASSSRETQYF.